This T cell receptor (beta chain) was documented in a study of breast tumors, draining lymph nodes, adjacent tissues. Study outcomes and limitations: Luminal-like breast cancer showed significantly higher tumor–nontumor repertoire similarity than basal-like. Findings are consistent with lymph node origin and intratumoral expansion of most tumor T cells. That most tumor T cells come from lymph nodes remained unproven.

The lymph nodes were axillary draining lymph nodes from breast cancer patients. V shed 5 bases and J shed 0 bases, with 16 bases lying between them. The CDR3 is 16 amino acids. Germline V gene sequence: CDR1 MNHEY, CDR2 SVGEGT. MiXCR was run by TCRdb on the multiplex PCR reads, yielding one entry per CDR3 protein. The repertoire includes around 300,000 distinct CDR3 sequences, about 30% of them detected once, and under 1.2% sits in the top ten. In regard to this clonotype: Its antigen is not known.

This TCR was recovered from a female donor with breast cancer. Some clones in this sample may be carry-over from other donors' samples. This chain uses TRBV6-2 or TRBV6-3 with TRBJ2-5; TRBD2 is a possible D gene (5 bases). The sequenced sample was axillary lymph node tissue. The CDR3 sequence is CASSPRLAQYQETQYF. The CDR3 coding sequence is TGTGCCAGCAGTCCCCGTCTAGCCCAGTACCAAGAGACCCAGTACTTC.